This T cell receptor beta chain was documented in a study of T-cell memory formation after mild COVID-19. Per germline, CDR1 SQVTM and CDR2 ANQGSEA. This CDR3 has 11 amino acids. Trimming removed 6 bases from V and 4 bases from J, with 9 bases in between. TCRdb ran MiXCR on the 5' RACE reads and lists one entry per CDR3 protein. Altogether approximately 450,000 distinct CDR3 sequences are present, approximately 18% being singletons, with the ten largest covering roughly 12%. This chain links TRBV29-1 with TRBJ1-2; a weak D match, TRBD1 (6 bases). This receptor was identified in an adult woman who had mild COVID-19 (a few samples of this study predate the infection). Cell type and time point are not known. The sequencing sample was made of PBMCs or a T cell subset sorted from them (not recorded which). The CDR3 sequence: CSVRGTYGYTF. The CDR3 bases are TGCAGCGTCAGGGGTACCTATGGCTACACCTTC.